A single sample gave rise to the 24 T cell receptor beta chains below, sequenced in a study of blood T cells in healthy people across ages. Alongside a J-beta primer mix, a sample-barcoded 5' primer served in a second PCR lasting about 6 to 12 cycles. In TCRdb, the 5' RACE reads were re-called with MiXCR into one record per CDR3 protein. The table has roughly 1,500,000 distinct CDR3 sequences, about 35% seen once. Sequenced sample: blood. These receptors all come from a woman under 40 in good health.

This clonotype has more than one count but fewer than ten. V gene TRBV4-1 combines with J gene TRBJ2-4; tentatively, D is TRBD2 (6 bases). The J call is uncertain, as TRBJ2-7 better fits the DNA end. Germline values: CDR1 MGHRA, CDR2 YSYEKL. This CDR3 contains 14 residues. The CDR3 DNA reads as TGCGCCAGCAGCCAAAGGGAGGAGGGTTACGAGCAGTACTTC. As protein: CASSQREEGYEQYF.

The chain links TRBV5-1 to TRBJ2-5, with 9 bases matching TRBD1. This CDR3 is built from 11 residues. The germline V gene has CDR1 SGHRS and CDR2 YFSETQ. Germline trimming cut 2 bases from V and 12 bases from J; bases unmatched to any gene: 2. The CDR3 DNA reads TGCGCCAGCAGCTTACAGGGGGCTAAGTACTTC. This translates into CASSLQGAKYF.

This clonotype has a handful of counts. This chain links TRBV5-1 with TRBJ2-7, with a weak D call TRBD1 (6 bases). V gave up 4 bases and J gave up 2 bases, with 13 bases separating them. Germline CDR1 SGHRS, CDR2 YFSETQ. The CDR3 length is 14 residues. Here the CDR3 reads CASSMNRAAYEQYF. Written as DNA, the CDR3 is TGCGCCAGCAGCATGAACAGGGCAGCCTACGAGCAGTACTTC. The variable domain in full, completed from reference TRBV5-1 and TRBJ2-7, reads KAGVTQTPRYLIKTRGQQVTLSCSPISGHRSVSWYQQTPGQGLQFLFEYFSETQRNKGNFPGRFSGRQFSNSRSEMNVSTLELGDSALYLCASSMNRAAYEQYFGPGTRLTVT.

This sequence joins TRBV9 and TRBJ2-3; D possibly matches TRBD1 or TRBD2 (5 bases each). Germline V CDR1 and CDR2: SGDLS, YYNGEE. CDR3 length: 15 residues. Trimming removed 2 bases at V and 5 bases at J, with 15 bases between. The chain's CDR3 is CASSVQAERGDTQYF. The CDR3 DNA sequence: TGTGCCAGCAGCGTTCAAGCGGAAAGGGGAGATACGCAGTATTTT. Using reference TRBV9 and TRBJ2-3 for the parts outside the CDR3, the full variable domain is DSGVTQTPKHLITATGQRVTLRCSPRSGDLSVYWYQQSLDQGLQFLIQYYNGEERAKGNILERFSAQQFPDLHSELNLSSLELGDSALYFCASSVQAERGDTQYFGPGTRLTVL.

This clonotype was observed a handful of times. The CDR3 nucleotides are TGTGCCAGCATCGCTGAGGGGAATGAGCAGTTCTTC. The encoded protein is CASIAEGNEQFF. The rearrangement joins TRBV27 to TRBJ2-1; tentatively, D is TRBD1 or TRBD2 (5 bases each). Deletions cut 7 bases from V and 7 bases from J, with 11 bases between. The germline V gene encodes CDR1 MNHEY and CDR2 SMNVEV (reference sequence). The CDR3 covers 12 residues.

The chain carries TRBV20-1 and TRBJ1-1; D gene ambiguous. The CDR3 runs 12 residues. The germline CDR1 and CDR2 sequences are DFQATT and SNEGSKA (reference sequence). V lost 4 bases to trimming and J lost 8 bases, with 14 bases between them. The CDR3 sequence is CSATETFVEAFF. CDR3 DNA sequence: TGCAGTGCTACAGAGACGTTCGTAGAAGCTTTCTTT.

This clonotype has more than one count but fewer than ten. The chain employs TRBV9 and TRBJ1-2; possibly TRBD1 for D (5 bases). The CDR3 is 13 residues long. Between the trimmed V and J ends, which lost 0 bases and 6 bases, there was a span of 9 bases. Germline CDR1 SGDLS, CDR2 YYNGEE. The CDR3 loop is CASSVAGNNGYTF. The DNA for the CDR3 is TGTGCCAGCAGCGTAGCAGGGAACAATGGCTACACCTTC.

The chain couples TRBV3-1 to TRBJ2-5, with D possibly being TRBD2 (6 bases). There are 14 residues in the CDR3. The V end lost 0 bases, the J end lost 5 bases, and 10 bases lay between the germline ends. Germline V gives CDR1 LGHDT, CDR2 YNNKEL (reference sequence). CDR3 residues: CASSQDREVETQYF. The CDR3 DNA reads TGTGCCAGCAGCCAAGACAGGGAGGTGGAGACCCAGTACTTC.

This clonotype appeared a few times. The chain has TRBV5-4 and TRBJ2-1, with 14 bases identical to TRBD2. CDR1 and CDR2 (germline): SGHNT, YYREEE (reference sequence). V lost 1 base to trimming and J lost 5 bases; unmatched junction nucleotides: 2. This CDR3 is built from 16 residues. The DNA for the CDR3 is TGTGCCAGCAGCTTGATGGGACTAGCGGGGGACAATGAGCAGTTCTTC. This sequence encodes CASSLMGLAGDNEQFF.

This clonotype was counted only a few times. The J gene is TRBJ1-5, the V gene TRBV2; 8 nucleotides line up with TRBD1. V lost 5 bases to trimming and J lost 3 bases; unmatched junction nucleotides: 6. CDR1 and CDR2 from the germline V gene are SNHLY and FYNNEI. This CDR3 spans 15 amino acids. In DNA form, the CDR3 reads TGTGCCAGCAGTTCAGACAGGGGACACAATCAGCCCCAGCATTTT. It encodes CASSSDRGHNQPQHF.

The rearrangement uses TRBV4-1 and TRBJ2-1; D assignment may be TRBD1 or TRBD2 (5 bases each). The CDR3 spans 14 residues. V lost 3 bases and J 4 bases, leaving 10 bases between the germline ends. Germline V gene lookup returns CDR1 MGHRA and CDR2 YSYEKL. CDR3: CASSQGDGYNEQFF. CDR3 coding DNA: TGCGCCAGCAGCCAGGGGGACGGATACAATGAGCAGTTCTTC.

This chain joins TRBV30 and TRBJ1-2, with D possibly matching TRBD1 (6 bases). Trimming cost V 8 bases and J 6 bases, with 16 bases left between them. In germline, CDR1 is GTSNPN, CDR2 SVGIG (reference sequence). There are 12 residues in the CDR3. CDR3 in DNA: TGTGCCACTGAACAGGGAGGCGATGGCTACACCTTC. Translating gives CATEQGGDGYTF. Drawing the rest from reference TRBV30 and TRBJ1-2, the complete variable domain is SQTIHQWPATLVQPVGSPLSLECTVEGTSNPNLYWYRQAAGRGLQLLFYSVGIGQISSEVPQNLSASRPQDRQFILSSKKLLLSDSGFYLCATEQGGDGYTFGSGTRLTVV.

With respect to this clonotype: The junction departs from germline at one end; a sequencing error may be responsible. CDR3 bases: TGTGCCAGCGGTGAATGGAGACAAAACACTGAAGCTTTCTTT. It codes for CASGEWRQNTEAFF. The chain combines TRBV2 with TRBJ1-1; D is uncertain. The CDR3 contains 14 residues. CDR1 and CDR2 (germline): SNHLY, FYNNEI.

Worth noting for this clonotype: Because it lacks the conserved phenylalanine or tryptophan at the end, this CDR3 is likely a read error. The gene calls are TRBV20-1 and TRBJ2-3, with D perhaps TRBD1 or TRBD2 (5 bases each). Trimming pared 5 bases from V and 5 bases from J, leaving 26 bases between. The CDR3 sequence is 17 residues long. In germline, CDR1 is DFQATT, CDR2 SNEGSKA (reference sequence). The CDR3 DNA follows: TGCAGTGCTGCAGTCCTGGTGGGACGGGGAGCGAGAGATACGCAGTATTTG. Amino acids: CSAAVLVGRGARDTQYL.

J is TRBJ2-5 and V is TRBV20-1, with 10 bases aligning to TRBD2. The germline CDR1 and CDR2 sequences are DFQATT and SNEGSKA (reference sequence). This CDR3 spans 14 amino acids. V lost 0 bases and J lost 5; bases outside the gene matches: 3. CDR3 sequence reads: CSARDLAGVETQYF. The CDR3, as DNA: TGCAGTGCTAGAGATCTAGCGGGAGTGGAGACCCAGTACTTC.

The rearrangement joins TRBV27 to TRBJ1-1; tentatively, D is TRBD1 (5 bases). The CDR3 is 14 residues long. The V end lost 6 bases, the J end lost 3 bases, and 14 bases lay between the germline ends. The V gene's germline CDR1 is MNHEY and CDR2 SMNVEV (reference sequence). This CDR3 is CASSGRVGDTEAFF. As DNA, the CDR3 is TGTGCCAGCAGCGGCAGGGTGGGGGACACTGAAGCTTTCTTT.

The table lists this clonotype with a count of one. A read error may explain this, as a much larger clone is one base away. The chain carries TRBV4-1 and TRBJ2-4, with TRBD2 matching over 12 bases. This CDR3 spans 15 amino acids. Germline V gene data show CDR1 as MGHRA and CDR2 as YSYEKL. The DNA for the CDR3 is TGCGCCAGCCGGCGACTAGCGGGGGCAAAAACCATTCAGTACTTC. Translation: CASRRLAGAKTIQYF.

This clonotype was recorded many times. The J gene is TRBJ1-5, the V gene TRBV4-1, with D possibly TRBD1 on 5 matching bases. The CDR3 sequence is 18 residues long. Germline assignment: CDR1 MGHRA and CDR2 YSYEKL. Between the trimmed V and J ends, which lost 2 bases and 1 base, there was a span of 18 bases. The CDR3 region has the DNA TGCGCCAGCAGCCAAAACGAGGGGACCTTAGGGAGCAATCAGCCCCAGCATTTT. Amino acid sequence: CASSQNEGTLGSNQPQHF.

This clonotype was observed many times. The chain combines TRBV29-1 with TRBJ2-1; 8 bases align to TRBD2. The germline V gene has CDR1 SQVTM and CDR2 ANQGSEA. Trimming at V came to 6 bases and at J to 4 bases, leaving 14 bases not matched to a gene. The CDR3 contains 16 residues. CDR3 protein: CSVEPVTSGAYNEQFF. The CDR3 DNA reads as TGCAGCGTCGAACCTGTAACTAGCGGAGCATACAATGAGCAGTTCTTC.

Only a few counts were recorded for this clonotype. The chain joins TRBV7-2 to TRBJ2-1; the D call may be TRBD1 or TRBD2 (6 bases each). The V end lost 7 bases, the J end lost 8 bases, and 21 bases lay between the germline ends. Germline CDR1 is SGHTA and CDR2 is FQGNSA. There are 15 residues in the CDR3. The DNA for the CDR3 is TGTGCCAGCACCCCCTTTGGTTGGGGGGCAGATGAGCAGTTCTTC. Translation gives CASTPFGWGADEQFF.

A word on this clonotype: The junction departs from the called germline gene at one end, perhaps through a read error. This rearrangement joins TRBV12-3 or TRBV12-4 to TRBJ1-1; TRBD1 aligns across 7 bases. The CDR3 covers 12 residues. The CDR3 bases are TGTGCCGGCAGTCCAGGGGGAACTGAAGCTTTCTTT. This translates into CAGSPGGTEAFF.

The table lists this clonotype with a few counts. This chain links TRBV20-1 with TRBJ2-1; 9 positions match TRBD2. There are 17 residues in the CDR3. The germline gives CDR1 DFQATT, CDR2 SNEGSKA (reference sequence). With 3 bases clipped from V and 0 bases from J, the junction kept 9 bases outside the gene matches. CDR3 sequence reads: CSASALAGTSSYNEQFF. The CDR3 bases are TGCAGTGCTAGCGCACTAGCGGGTACCAGCTCCTACAATGAGCAGTTCTTC.

This chain connects TRBV3-1 to TRBJ2-2; D uncertain. Per the germline V gene, CDR1 is LGHDT and CDR2 is YNNKEL (reference sequence). The CDR3 covers 15 residues. V was clipped by 2 bases and J by 3 bases, with 10 bases between them. For the CDR3, the DNA is TGTGCCAGCAGCCAAAATCCTCCGTACACCGGGGAGCTGTTTTTT. Its protein product is CASSQNPPYTGELFF.

The chain couples TRBV5-1 to TRBJ2-7, with 11 positions matching TRBD2. Germline lookup yields CDR1 SGHRS and CDR2 YFSETQ. CDR3 length: 17 amino acids. Losses at the gene ends were 0 bases for V and 1 base for J; bases not matched to a gene: 6. The CDR3: CASSLGGLADRSYEQYF. The CDR3 bases are TGCGCCAGCAGCTTGGGGGGACTAGCGGACCGATCCTACGAGCAGTACTTC. Drawing the rest from reference TRBV5-1 and TRBJ2-7, the complete variable domain is KAGVTQTPRYLIKTRGQQVTLSCSPISGHRSVSWYQQTPGQGLQFLFEYFSETQRNKGNFPGRFSGRQFSNSRSEMNVSTLELGDSALYLCASSLGGLADRSYEQYFGPGTRLTVT.